This entry features one TCR beta chain sequence. The sample originates from a study of blood T cell repertoires in COVID-19. The table came from immunoSEQ multiplex PCR; TCRdb's copy has only in-frame clones and leaves some out. Of 120,000 to 150,000 clones in the sample, 84% are singletons; the top ten hold around 3.9%. This CDR3 region has 14 residues. Germline CDR1 is MNHEY and CDR2 is SMNVEV (reference sequence). V lost 7 bases, J lost 4 bases, and 6 bases stayed unmatched. The receptor was isolated from a man in his forties or fifties in a cohort exposed to, infected with or recovered from COVID-19 (not recorded which). The chain links TRBV27 to TRBJ2-3, with 9 nucleotides matching TRBD2. The source material was PBMCs or T cells enriched from blood (not recorded which). CDR3 region: CASTGGRVADTQYF. The CDR3 nucleotides read TGTGCCAGCACGGGCGGGAGGGTGGCAGATACGCAGTATTTT.